This T cell receptor (beta chain) comes out of a study of T cell responses to AZD1222 COVID-19 vaccine (dated by TCRdb to the early 2020s). Background on the whole study: A total of approximately 240 trial participants underwent TCR sequencing, of whom 200 to 220 had received two doses of AZD1222 and roughly 26 had received two doses of the MenACWY control vaccine. Trial participants were enrolled by age into subgroups of 18-55, 56-69 and 70-plus years, and around 150, 28 and 57 TCR-sequenced participants, respectively, were included in these subgroups. The research as a whole found: Reportedly, almost half of the unique spike-specific TCRs recognized epitopes lying outside the regions that are mutated in the B.1.351 and B.1.1.7 variants. Most participants were white British and females outnumbered males, and the authors suggested that clonal diversity may have been underestimated. CD4 TCRs associated with the vaccine covered the entire spike protein, and the dominant responses were in regions 160-218 and 743-854. After two AZD1222 doses, spike-specific TCR breadth and depth were significantly higher than at day 0 and than in MenACWY recipients. Because no day 14 peak-response samples were available, the repertoires could be characterized only after the peak T cell response. The 56-69-year group was small, and its depth increase did not reach significance, likely because of low power. Conclusions about previously exposed vaccinees are limited because only a handful of AZD1222 recipients were SARS-CoV-2 seropositive at baseline.

The CDR3 holds 16 amino acids from the cysteine to the phenylalanine. The CDR3 DNA has 48 bases and is translated from base 1. V gives up 0 bases and J gives up 2 bases, and the segment between their germline ends measures 14 bases. The germline V gene sets CDR1 to MNHEY and CDR2 to SVGEGT. The time point label for this specimen denotes: baseline before first vaccination. The label giving this sample's treatment or condition can be read as: meningococcal conjugate vaccine given as trial control. The vaccinee samples were drawn from two UK trials, COV001 and COV002, one of which was a single-blind randomized controlled phase 2/3 trial testing AZD1222 (ChAdOx1 nCoV-19) in healthy adults. Trial participant PBMC samples were collected at day 0 and day 28 after the second dose for TCRbeta chain sequencing. This clone was counted a single time. What antigen it recognizes has not been identified. The sample holds no much larger clone one base away, and base qualities are not on file.

The CDR3 regions of human TCRbeta chains were analyzed by immunosequencing. The study's processing was this. Repertoire TCRs were checked for matches against a reference library of SARS-CoV-2-specific TCRs that had been generated using the MIRA antigen-specificity platform. Breadth meant the fraction of unique TCRs that were SARS-CoV-2-associated, whereas depth meant the fraction of total T cells that were SARS-CoV-2-associated. Using the MIRA data, every spike-specific TCR was mapped to the spike region that the TCR reacted to and assigned to either a CD4 or a CD8 class. Log10-transformed breadth and depth values were compared by one-way ANOVA with Sidak's multiple comparisons tests. TCRdb retrieved this table from immuneACCESS and kept in-frame rearrangements only. Not all clones are present; in checked studies, unresolved V genes account for under half, and no reason is known for the remainder. The V and J calls and clone size come from that table; D and trimming were worked out from the DNA. This sample holds around 120,000 clones; around nine tenths were observed only once. The ten largest clones represent approximately 10% of the sample.

This clonotype originated in an adult in good health. The sequencing used peripheral blood, collected on day 0 of MenACWY control vaccination. The rearranged segments are TRBV6-2 or TRBV6-3 and TRBJ2-7; confidence is insufficient to name the D gene. The DNA sequence reads TGTGCCAGCAGTTACTCGAATAGGCAGCTGGCCTACGAGCAGTACTTC. Translated, this gives CASSYSNRQLAYEQYF.